This TCR beta chain was profiled in a study of cytomegalovirus exposure and HLA in healthy donors. Study summary: The 120 validation repertoires, a later analysis reported, used the same platform as the 650 to 800 repertoires from the first cohort.

Sequencing was performed with immunoSEQ multiplex PCR; in TCRdb, only in-frame clones are kept and a portion is missing. The sample holds about 98,000 clones; about 94% are singletons and the top ten take roughly 0.9%. Sequencing used PBMCs. This clonotype was obtained from a young woman in good health and CMV-seronegative.

The CDR3 loop reads CAISEGDRASADTQYF. In DNA, the CDR3 is TGTGCCATCAGTGAGGGGGACAGGGCGAGCGCAGATACGCAGTATTTT. The chain recombines TRBV10-3 with TRBJ2-3; the match to TRBD1 covers 9 bases. CDR1 and CDR2 from the germline V gene are ENHRY and SYGVKD. Losses at the gene ends were 2 bases for V and 4 bases for J; bases not matched to a gene: 7. There are 16 residues in the CDR3.